The present entry profiles one TCR beta chain with its context. This clonotype was found many times. It lacks a known antigen. Base qualities are not recorded, but no much larger clone differs from it by a single base. The entry originates in a study of T-cell reconstitution after alpha-beta-depleted transplantation in children (dated by TCRdb to 2015 to 2016). As for the study more broadly: Using TCR repertoire profiling, the study followed T-cell immune reconstitution in a quantitative way in children after TCRalphabeta/CD19-depleted allogeneic hematopoietic cell transplantation.

V and J are trimmed by 3 bases and 5 bases, and the gene matches miss 6 bases of the junction. The CDR3 runs 15 residues from the cysteine to the phenylalanine. Just CDR3 DNA is preserved here, 45 bases in frame from base 1. Looking up the germline V gene yields CDR1 SGHRS and CDR2 YFSETQ. The library was produced with PCR. The data were produced on an Illumina HiSeq 2500. Molecular barcoding was employed in the preparation of TCR libraries, with unique molecular identifiers being used to normalize TCRbeta repertoire quantification. The public reads were reprocessed in TCRdb via fastp at Q25 and MiXCR, keeping in-frame beta chains. Rows are unified per CDR3 protein, each entry keeping the most common DNA and genes. The sample has some 240,000 distinct CDR3 sequences on record, 9% to 10% of them singletons. The biggest ten clones account for 5% to 5.5% of the sample.

The sample here was PBMCs from the stem cell graft donor, taken from the stem cell graft. The source of this sequence is a human donor who donated a stem cell graft to a child with SCID. The V gene is TRBV5-1 and the J gene is TRBJ2-2; TRBD1 aligns with 8 central bases. Here is the DNA: TGCGCCAGCAGCTCTCAGGGGGCACGTACCGGGGAGCTGTTTTTT. The encoded protein is CASSSQGARTGELFF. The reference TRBV5-1 and TRBJ2-2 proteins fill in what lies around the CDR3, so the full variable domain reads KAGVTQTPRYLIKTRGQQVTLSCSPISGHRSVSWYQQTPGQGLQFLFEYFSETQRNKGNFPGRFSGRQFSNSRSEMNVSTLELGDSALYLCASSSQGARTGELFFGEGSRLTVL.